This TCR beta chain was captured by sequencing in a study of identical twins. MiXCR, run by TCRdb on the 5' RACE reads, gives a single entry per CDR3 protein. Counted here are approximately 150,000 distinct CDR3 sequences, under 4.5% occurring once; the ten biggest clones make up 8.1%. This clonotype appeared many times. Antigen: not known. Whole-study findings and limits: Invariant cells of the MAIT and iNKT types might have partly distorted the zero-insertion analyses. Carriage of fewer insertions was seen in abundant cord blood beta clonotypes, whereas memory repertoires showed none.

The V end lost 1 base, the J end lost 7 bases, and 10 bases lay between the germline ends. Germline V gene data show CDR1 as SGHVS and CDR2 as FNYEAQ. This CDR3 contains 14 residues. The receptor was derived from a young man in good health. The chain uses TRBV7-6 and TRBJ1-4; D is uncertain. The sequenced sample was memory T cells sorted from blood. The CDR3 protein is CASSLELGGEKLFF. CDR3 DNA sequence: TGTGCCAGCAGCTTAGAGTTGGGAGGTGAAAAACTGTTTTTT. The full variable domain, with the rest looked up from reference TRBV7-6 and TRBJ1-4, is GAGVSQSPRYKVTKRGQDVALRCDPISGHVSLYWYRQALGQGPEFLTYFNYEAQQDKSGLPNDRFSAERPEGSISTLTIQRTEQRDSAMYRCASSLELGGEKLFFGSGTQLSVL.